This TCR beta chain is drawn from a study of cytomegalovirus exposure and HLA in healthy donors. Study-level information: Out of 398 genotyped donors, 81% belonged to the Caucasian-associated ancestry cluster.

CDR3 size: 14 residues. Germline V gives CDR1 MNHEY, CDR2 SVGAGI. Trimming removed 5 bases from V and 7 bases from J, with 14 bases in between. Vbeta (60) and Jbeta (13) primers were used in the PCR. Sequencing was performed with immunoSEQ multiplex PCR; in TCRdb, only in-frame clones are kept and a portion is missing. Here the sample spans about 190,000 clones, approximately 80% being singletons. Sequencing input: PBMCs. The chain recombines TRBV6-5 with TRBJ1-4; possible D gene TRBD1, 6 bases. The receptor's source is a man aged 35 to 55 in good health and CMV-seropositive. CDR3 in DNA: TGTGCCAGCAGTCCCTACTCCAGGGGTGAAAAACTGTTTTTT. Its protein is CASSPYSRGEKLFF.